The present T cell receptor beta chain was sequenced within a study of blood T cell repertoires in COVID-19. Germline V lookup: CDR1 GTSNPN, CDR2 SVGIG (reference sequence). Trimming left V 0 bases short and J 0 bases short, with 15 bases between. CDR3 length: 17 amino acids. Original processing methods: It was from reference gene primer amplification that nucleated cell counts were estimated. Only in-frame clones appear in the TCRdb table, and some are missing; sequencing was by immunoSEQ multiplex PCR. For V, J and clone size, that table is used; D and trimming come from the DNA. The sample yields tens of thousands of clones, roughly four fifths seen once.

Sequencing input: peripheral blood. The rearrangement links TRBV30 to TRBJ1-3; D possibly corresponds to TRBD1 (6 bases). The source is a woman between 55 and 75 years old with acute or convalescent COVID-19. The CDR3 nucleotides read TGTGCCTGGAGTGTACAAGGGAGGGGGTACTCTGGAAACACCATATATTTT. This gives the protein CAWSVQGRGYSGNTIYF.